This section outlines one TCR beta chain sequence together with its context. This clonotype was observed at least ten times. Its cognate antigen has yet to be identified. Nothing much larger sits one base from this clone, and base qualities are not available. This specimen's treatment or condition label, interpreted: allogeneic hematopoietic cell transplantation with graft depleted of TCRalphabeta T cells and CD19 B cells. Transplant recipients were children who received TCRalphabeta/CD19-depleted allogeneic hematopoietic cell grafts. This entry comes from a study of T-cell reconstitution after alpha-beta-depleted transplantation in children (TCRdb year 2016). The study in broad terms: Using TCR repertoire profiling, the study quantitatively followed how T-cell immune reconstitution unfolded in children after TCRalphabeta/CD19-depleted allogeneic hematopoietic cell transplantation. General study outcomes and caveats: The high TCRbeta diversity at day 60 in some patients was ascribed to recipient T cells and intrathymic progenitors that had survived conditioning. Over subsequent months, a decline in hyperexpanded clone frequencies was noted, and after one year, T-cell counts and TCRbeta diversity were mostly ascribed to newly produced T cells. About two months after transplant, the apparently early recovery of alphabetaT-cell counts reportedly depended on just several hundred clones that had expanded rapidly and came from non-depleted graft cells.

From a lookup of the germline V gene, CDR1 and CDR2 are MGHRA and YSYEKL. V and J are truncated by 1 base and 5 bases respectively, leaving an intervening sequence of 18 bases. The CDR3, from cysteine to phenylalanine, totals 17 residues. Only CDR3 DNA remains: 51 bases, in frame from the first base. The library was obtained by PCR. Instrument used: Illumina HiSeq 2500. TCR library preparation used molecular barcoding, with unique molecular identifiers applied to normalize quantification of the TCRbeta repertoire. The raw public data were reprocessed by TCRdb itself: fastp quality trimming at Q25, MiXCR clonotype calling, in-frame beta chains only. Rows with one shared CDR3 protein collapse into an entry with the most common genes and DNA. The table for this sample lists hundreds of thousands of distinct CDR3 sequences; 7.5% to 9.5% of them were counted only once. The ten largest clones take up roughly 5.8% of the sample.

The TCR comes from a male patient under 18 who had a stem cell transplant for acute lymphoblastic leukemia, so the T cells may come from the graft donor. Sequenced here: PBMCs, mostly from graft donor cells, sampled 180 days after TCRalphabeta/CD19-depleted stem cell transplant. The chain is assembled from TRBV4-1 and TRBJ1-5; no D gene can be assigned with confidence. The CDR3 has the sequence CASSQVPRSRVDQPQHF. The DNA sequence is as follows: TGCGCCAGCAGCCAAGTCCCTAGGAGTAGGGTGGATCAGCCCCAGCATTTT.